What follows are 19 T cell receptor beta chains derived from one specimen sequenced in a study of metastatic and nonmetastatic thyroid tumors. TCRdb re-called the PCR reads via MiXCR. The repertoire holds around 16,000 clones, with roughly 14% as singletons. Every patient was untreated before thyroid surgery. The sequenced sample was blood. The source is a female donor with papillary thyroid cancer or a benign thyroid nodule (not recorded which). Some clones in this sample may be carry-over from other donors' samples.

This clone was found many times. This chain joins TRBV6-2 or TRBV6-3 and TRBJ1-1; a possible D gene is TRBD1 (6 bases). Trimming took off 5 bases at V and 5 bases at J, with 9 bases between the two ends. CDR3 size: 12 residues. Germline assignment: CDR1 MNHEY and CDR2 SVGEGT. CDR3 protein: CASSIQGTEAFF. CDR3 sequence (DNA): TGTGCCAGCAGTATACAGGGAACTGAAGCTTTCTTT.

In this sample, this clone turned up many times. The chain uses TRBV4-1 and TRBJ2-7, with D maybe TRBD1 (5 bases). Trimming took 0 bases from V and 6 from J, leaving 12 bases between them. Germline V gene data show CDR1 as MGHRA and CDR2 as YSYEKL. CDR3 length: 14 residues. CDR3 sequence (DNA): TGCGCCAGCAGCCAAGAAAATCAGGGCGGCGAGCAGTACTTC. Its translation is CASSQENQGGEQYF.

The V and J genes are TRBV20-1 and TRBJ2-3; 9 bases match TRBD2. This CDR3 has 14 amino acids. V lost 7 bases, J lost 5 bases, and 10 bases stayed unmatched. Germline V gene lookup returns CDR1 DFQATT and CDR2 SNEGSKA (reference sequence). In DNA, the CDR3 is TGCAGTGTGGACGCGGGAGGGCTGGGAGATACGCAGTATTTT. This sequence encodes CSVDAGGLGDTQYF.

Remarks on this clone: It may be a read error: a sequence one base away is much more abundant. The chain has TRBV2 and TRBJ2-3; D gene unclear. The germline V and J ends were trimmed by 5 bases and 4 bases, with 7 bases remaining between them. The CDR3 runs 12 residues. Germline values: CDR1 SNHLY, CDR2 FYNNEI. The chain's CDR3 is CASSRVPDTQYF. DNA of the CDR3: TGTGCCAGCAGTCGGGTCCCAGATACGCAGTATTTT.

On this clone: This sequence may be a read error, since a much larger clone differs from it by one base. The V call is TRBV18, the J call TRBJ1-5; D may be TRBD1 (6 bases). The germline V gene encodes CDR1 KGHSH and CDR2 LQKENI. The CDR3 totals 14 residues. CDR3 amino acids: CASSVSGGNQPRHF. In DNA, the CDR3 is TGTGCCAGCTCAGTGTCTGGGGGCAATCAGCCCCGGCATTTT.

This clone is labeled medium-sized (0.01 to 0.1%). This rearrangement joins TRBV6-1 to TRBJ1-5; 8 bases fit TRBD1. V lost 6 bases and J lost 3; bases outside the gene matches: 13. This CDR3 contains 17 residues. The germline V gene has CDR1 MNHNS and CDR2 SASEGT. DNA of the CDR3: TGTGCCAGCAGCCCTGAGCGAGGACAGGGATTCAATCAGCCCCAGCATTTT. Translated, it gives CASSPERGQGFNQPQHF.

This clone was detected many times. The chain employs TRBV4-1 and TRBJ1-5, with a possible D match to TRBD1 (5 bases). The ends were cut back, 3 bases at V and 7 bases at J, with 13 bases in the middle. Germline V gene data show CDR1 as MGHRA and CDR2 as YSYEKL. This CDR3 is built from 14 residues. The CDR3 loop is CASSQATGVQPQHF. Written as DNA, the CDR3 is TGCGCCAGCAGCCAGGCAACGGGGGTACAGCCCCAGCATTTT.

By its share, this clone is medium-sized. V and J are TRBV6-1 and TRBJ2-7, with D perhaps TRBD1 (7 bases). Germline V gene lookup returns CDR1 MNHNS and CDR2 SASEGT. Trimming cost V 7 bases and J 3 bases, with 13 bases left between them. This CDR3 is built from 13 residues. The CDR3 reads CASTGRGVYEQYF. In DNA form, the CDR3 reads TGTGCCAGCACTGGCAGGGGGGTCTACGAGCAGTACTTC.

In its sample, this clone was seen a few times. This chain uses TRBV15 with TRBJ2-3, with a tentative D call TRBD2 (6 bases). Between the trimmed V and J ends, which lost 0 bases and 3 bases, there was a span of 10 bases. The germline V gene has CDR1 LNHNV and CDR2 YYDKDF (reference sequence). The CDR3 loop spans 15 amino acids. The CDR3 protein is CATSREWRGTDTQYF. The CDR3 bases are TGTGCCACCAGCAGAGAGTGGAGGGGAACAGATACGCAGTATTTT.

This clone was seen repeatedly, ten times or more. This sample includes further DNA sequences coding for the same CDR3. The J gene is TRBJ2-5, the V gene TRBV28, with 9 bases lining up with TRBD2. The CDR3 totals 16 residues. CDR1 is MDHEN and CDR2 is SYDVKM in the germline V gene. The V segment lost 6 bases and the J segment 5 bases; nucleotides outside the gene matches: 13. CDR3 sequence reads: CASSSVGGRAWETQYF. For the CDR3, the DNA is TGTGCCAGCAGCTCGGTTGGCGGGAGGGCCTGGGAGACCCAGTACTTC.

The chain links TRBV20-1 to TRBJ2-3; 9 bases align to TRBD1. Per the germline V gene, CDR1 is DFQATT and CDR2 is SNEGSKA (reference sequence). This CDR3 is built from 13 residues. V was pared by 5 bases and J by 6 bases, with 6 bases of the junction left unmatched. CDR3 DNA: TGCAGTGCTCCCGGGACAGGGACGGATACGCAGTATTTT. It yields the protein CSAPGTGTDTQYF.

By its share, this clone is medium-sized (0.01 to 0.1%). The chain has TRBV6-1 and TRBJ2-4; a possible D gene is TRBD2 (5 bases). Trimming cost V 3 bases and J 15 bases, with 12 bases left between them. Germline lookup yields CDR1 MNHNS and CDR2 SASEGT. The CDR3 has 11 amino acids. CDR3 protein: CASSDRGSRYF. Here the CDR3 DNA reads TGTGCCAGCAGTGACCGGGGTAGCAGGTACTTC.

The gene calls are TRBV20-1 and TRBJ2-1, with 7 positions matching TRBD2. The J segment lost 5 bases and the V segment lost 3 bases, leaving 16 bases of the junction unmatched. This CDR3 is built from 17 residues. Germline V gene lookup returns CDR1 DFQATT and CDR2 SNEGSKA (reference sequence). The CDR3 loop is CSARPGSGGSSHNEQFF. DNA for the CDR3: TGCAGTGCTAGGCCGGGGAGTGGCGGGAGTTCCCACAATGAGCAGTTCTTC.

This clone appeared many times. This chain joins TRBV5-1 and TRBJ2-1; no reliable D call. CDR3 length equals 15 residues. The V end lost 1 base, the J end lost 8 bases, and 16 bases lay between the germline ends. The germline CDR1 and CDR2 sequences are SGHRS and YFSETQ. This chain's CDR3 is CASSLTVTVKDEQFF. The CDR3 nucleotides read TGCGCCAGCAGCTTGACGGTGACCGTTAAGGATGAGCAGTTCTTC.

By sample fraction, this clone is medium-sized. The CDR3 sequence is CASSEASARNTGELFF. The CDR3 nucleotides read TGTGCCAGCAGTGAAGCTAGCGCCAGGAACACCGGGGAGCTGTTTTTT. The chain uses TRBV6-1 and TRBJ2-2; tentative D call: TRBD2 (5 bases). The length of the CDR3 is 16 residues. Germline values: CDR1 MNHNS, CDR2 SASEGT. V was clipped by 0 bases and J by 1 base, with 9 bases between them.

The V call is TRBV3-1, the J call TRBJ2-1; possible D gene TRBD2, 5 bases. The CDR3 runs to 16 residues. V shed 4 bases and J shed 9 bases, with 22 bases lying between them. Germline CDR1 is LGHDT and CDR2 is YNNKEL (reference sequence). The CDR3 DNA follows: TGTGCCAGCAGCCCGCGGGCTACCTTGAGGTGGGCTGAGCAGTTCTTC. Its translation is CASSPRATLRWAEQFF.

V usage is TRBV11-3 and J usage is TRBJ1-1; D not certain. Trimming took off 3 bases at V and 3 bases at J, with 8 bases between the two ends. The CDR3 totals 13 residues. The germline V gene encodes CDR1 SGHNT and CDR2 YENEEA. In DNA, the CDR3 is TGTGCCAGCAGCTTTAACAGATACACTGAAGCTTTCTTT. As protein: CASSFNRYTEAFF.

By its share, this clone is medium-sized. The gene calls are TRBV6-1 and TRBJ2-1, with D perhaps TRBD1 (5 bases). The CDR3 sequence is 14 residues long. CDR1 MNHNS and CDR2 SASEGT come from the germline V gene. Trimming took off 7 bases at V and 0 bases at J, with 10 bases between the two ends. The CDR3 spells CASTRQGSYNEQFF. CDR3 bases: TGTGCCAGCACCCGGCAGGGCTCCTACAATGAGCAGTTCTTC.

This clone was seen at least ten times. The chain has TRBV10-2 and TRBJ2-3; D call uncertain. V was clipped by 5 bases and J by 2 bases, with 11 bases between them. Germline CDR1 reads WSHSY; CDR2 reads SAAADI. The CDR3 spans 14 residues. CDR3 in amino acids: CASSRASPTDTQYF. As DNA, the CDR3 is TGCGCCAGCAGTCGGGCGAGCCCCACAGATACGCAGTATTTT.